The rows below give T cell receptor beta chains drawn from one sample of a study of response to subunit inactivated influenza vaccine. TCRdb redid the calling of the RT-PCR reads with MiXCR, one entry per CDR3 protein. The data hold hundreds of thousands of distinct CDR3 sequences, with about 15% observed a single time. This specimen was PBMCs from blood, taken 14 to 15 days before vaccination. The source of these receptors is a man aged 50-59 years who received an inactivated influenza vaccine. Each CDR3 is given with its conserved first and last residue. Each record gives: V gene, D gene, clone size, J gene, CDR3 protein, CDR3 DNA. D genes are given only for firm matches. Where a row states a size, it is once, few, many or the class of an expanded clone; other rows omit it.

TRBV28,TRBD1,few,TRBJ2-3,CASSLTGGWEDTQYF,TGTGCCAGCAGTCTCACAGGGGGCTGGGAAGATACGCAGTATTTT
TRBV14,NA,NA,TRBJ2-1,CASSQEAGNYRNEQFF,TGTGCCAGCAGCCAAGAGGCGGGAAATTATCGGAATGAGCAGTTCTTC
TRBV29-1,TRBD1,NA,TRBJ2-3,CSVATGTGSFLGTDTQYF,TGCAGCGTTGCCACCGGGACAGGGTCTTTTTTGGGCACAGATACGCAGTATTTT
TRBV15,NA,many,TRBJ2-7,CATSRNRGVGEQYF,TGTGCCACCAGCAGAAATAGGGGGGTTGGCGAGCAGTACTTC
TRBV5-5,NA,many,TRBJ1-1,CASRPGLGSTEAFF,TGTGCCAGCAGGCCGGGGTTGGGGTCCACTGAAGCTTTCTTT
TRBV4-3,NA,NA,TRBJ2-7,CASSQEPRSSYEQYF,TGCGCCAGCAGCCAAGAGCCGCGGAGCTCCTACGAGCAGTACTTC
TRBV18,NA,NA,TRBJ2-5,CASSPLEGSQETQYF,TGTGCCAGCTCACCCCTTGAGGGGTCACAAGAGACCCAGTACTTC
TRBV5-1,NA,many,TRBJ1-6,CASSLGAGSSSPLHF,TGCGCCAGCAGCTTAGGGGCCGGAAGTAGTTCACCCCTCCACTTT
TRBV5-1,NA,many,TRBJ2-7,CASSPPDRTYEQYF,TGCGCCAGCAGCCCCCCAGACAGAACCTACGAGCAGTACTTC
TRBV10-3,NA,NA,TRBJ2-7,CAISVQDSYEQYF,TGTGCCATCAGTGTGCAGGACAGCTACGAGCAGTACTTC
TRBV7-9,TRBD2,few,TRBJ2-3,CASSLARASGPTDTQYF,TGTGCCAGCAGCTTAGCGAGGGCTAGCGGGCCCACAGATACGCAGTATTTT
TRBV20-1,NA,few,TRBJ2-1,CSARWGPNNEQFF,TGCAGTGCTCGTTGGGGGCCTAACAATGAGCAGTTCTTC
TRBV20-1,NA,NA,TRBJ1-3,CSASPGGNTIYF,TGCAGTGCTAGCCCTGGGGGAAACACCATATATTTT
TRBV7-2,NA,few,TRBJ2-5,CASSIRASLRETQYF,TGTGCCAGCAGCATCCGGGCCTCCCTACGGGAGACCCAGTACTTC
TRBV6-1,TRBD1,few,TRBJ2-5,CASSEPRDRGGETQYF,TGTGCCAGCAGTGAACCTCGGGACAGGGGAGGGGAGACCCAGTACTTC
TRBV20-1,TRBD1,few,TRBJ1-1,CSARLDRGTEAFF,TGCAGTGCCCGCCTGGACAGGGGCACTGAAGCTTTCTTT
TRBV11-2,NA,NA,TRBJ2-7,CASSLLTPAYEQYF,TGTGCCAGCAGCTTACTGACTCCTGCCTACGAGCAGTACTTC
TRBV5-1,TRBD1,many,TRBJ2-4,CASSLEGTGGQNIQYF,TGCGCCAGCAGCTTGGAGGGGACAGGGGGCCAAAACATTCAGTACTTC